These T cell receptor beta chains were read from a single sample in a study of technical replicates of blood from a few donors. This table comes from immunoSEQ multiplex PCR, and its TCRdb copy is limited to in-frame clones, with some not included. The sample lists about 84,000 clones, around 97% occurring once. Sequenced material: T cells isolated from PBMCs. The receptors originated from a human donor in good health. Both conserved end residues are part of each CDR3. D genes are given only for firm matches. Size is omitted from some rows. Given values are once, few, many or a class for expanded clones.

TRBJ2-1	TRBV5-1	TRBD2	-	CASSPRPAGDNEQFF	TGCGCCAGCAGCCCCAGGCCAGCGGGGGACAATGAGCAGTTCTTC
TRBJ2-1	TRBV5-1	TRBD2	-	CASSLAGGNNEQFF	TGCGCCAGCAGCTTAGCGGGAGGGAACAATGAGCAGTTCTTC
TRBJ2-5	TRBV4-1	-	-	CASSPLRAETQYF	TGCGCCAGCAGCCCGTTGCGGGCAGAGACCCAGTACTTC
TRBJ2-1	TRBV5-1	TRBD2	-	CASSLGTSGGSNEQFF	TGCGCCAGCAGCTTGGGGACTAGCGGGGGATCCAATGAGCAGTTCTTC
TRBJ1-6	TRBV5-6	TRBD1	once	CASSSRPGQSNSPLHF	TGTGCCAGCAGTTCTCGTCCGGGACAGTCTAATTCACCCCTCCACTTT
TRBJ1-1	TRBV4-1	-	-	CASSQVTSGEAFF	TGCGCCAGCAGCCAAGTAACTAGCGGTGAAGCTTTCTTT
TRBJ1-2	TRBV5-1	-	-	CASSLVFSEPNYGYTF	TGCGCCAGCAGCTTGGTGTTTTCGGAGCCTAACTATGGCTACACCTTC
TRBJ1-1	TRBV11-1	TRBD1	-	CASSLGGQAHFYTEAFF	TGTGCCAGCAGCTTAGGTGGACAGGCCCATTTCTACACTGAAGCTTTCTTT
TRBJ2-7	TRBV11-2	TRBD1	-	CASSLDSWGPRTGGNEQYF	TGTGCCAGCAGCTTAGACTCCTGGGGTCCTCGGACAGGGGGCAACGAGCAGTACTTC
TRBJ2-7	TRBV5-1	-	-	CASSSSGRTYEQYF	TGCGCCAGCAGCTCTAGTGGCAGAACCTACGAGCAGTACTTC
TRBJ2-7	TRBV7-9	-	-	CASSSLPGRSSYEQYF	TGTGCCAGCAGCTCTCTCCCAGGAAGAAGCTCCTACGAGCAGTACTTC
TRBJ2-7	TRBV11-2	TRBD1	-	CASSGTGDEQYF	TGTGCCAGCAGCGGAACAGGGGACGAGCAGTACTTC
TRBJ1-5	TRBV19	-	-	CASSGSSASNQPQHF	TGTGCCAGTAGTGGCAGTTCCGCAAGCAATCAGCCCCAGCATTTT
TRBJ2-7	TRBV28	-	-	CASSLSPSLGSPYEQYF	TGTGCCAGCAGTTTATCACCGTCGCTTGGCTCTCCCTACGAGCAGTACTTC
TRBJ1-1	TRBV6-1	-	-	CASTLAGLNTEAFF	TGTGCCAGCACGTTAGCAGGGCTGAACACTGAAGCTTTCTTT
TRBJ1-4	TRBV10-1	TRBD1	once	CASSESPGQAGEKLFF	TGCGCCAGCAGTGAGTCCCCGGGACAGGCTGGTGAAAAACTGTTTTTT
TRBJ1-6	TRBV27	-	-	CASRGNNSPLHF	TGTGCCAGCCGCGGTAACAATTCACCCCTCCACTTT
TRBJ2-5	TRBV6-5	TRBD1	-	CASSYAGTVQETQYF	TGTGCCAGCAGTTACGCCGGGACAGTACAAGAGACCCAGTACTTC
TRBJ1-5	TRBV6-6	-	-	CASSYTDQPQHF	TGTGCCAGCAGTTACACAGATCAGCCCCAGCATTTT
TRBJ2-1	TRBV4-1	-	-	CASSLTGTSHNEQFF	TGCGCCAGCAGCCTCACCGGGACAAGCCACAATGAGCAGTTCTTC
TRBJ1-1	TRBV6-5	-	-	CASSYEERGRAFF	TGTGCCAGCAGTTACGAAGAAAGGGGGAGAGCTTTCTTT
TRBJ1-5	TRBV6-5	-	-	CASSYRPNIPPQHF	TGTGCCAGCAGCTATCGCCCTAATATCCCGCCCCAGCATTTT
TRBJ2-6	TRBV28	-	-	CASSRLTWAEGGANVLTF	TGTGCCAGCAGTCGCTTGACCTGGGCCGAAGGTGGGGCCAACGTCCTGACTTTC
TRBJ1-1	TRBV28	-	-	CASSPAPGGNTEAFF	TGTGCCAGCAGCCCTGCCCCCGGTGGGAACACTGAAGCTTTCTTT
TRBJ2-5	TRBV11-2	-	-	CASSTTTQETQYF	TGTGCCAGCAGCACTACTACCCAAGAGACCCAGTACTTC
TRBJ1-2	TRBV5-4	-	-	CASSFRTANYGYTF	TGTGCCAGCAGCTTTAGGACAGCGAACTATGGCTACACCTTC
TRBJ1-5	TRBV7-6	-	-	CASSPTESNQPQHF	TGTGCCAGCAGCCCTACAGAGAGCAATCAGCCCCAGCATTTT
TRBJ1-1	TRBV27	-	-	CASSLYLFTAENTEAFF	TGTGCCAGCAGTTTATATCTTTTTACTGCGGAAAACACTGAAGCTTTCTTT
TRBJ1-1	TRBV19	-	-	CASSIGPGGAFF	TGTGCCAGTAGTATAGGACCCGGAGGAGCTTTCTTT
TRBJ2-1	TRBV11-2	-	-	CASSFGPETSNEQFF	TGTGCCAGCAGCTTTGGGCCTGAAACCAGCAATGAGCAGTTCTTC
TRBJ2-6	TRBV4-1	-	-	CASSQGGGHSPLGANVLTF	TGCGCCAGCAGCCAAGGGGGCGGTCACTCTCCTCTGGGGGCCAACGTCCTGACTTTC
TRBJ2-5	TRBV9	-	-	CASSASLGARETQYF	TGTGCCAGCAGCGCCTCCCTTGGGGCCCGAGAGACCCAGTACTTC
TRBJ2-7	TRBV27	TRBD1	-	CASSLSGQGGYEQYF	TGTGCCAGCAGTTTATCGGGACAGGGCGGCTACGAGCAGTACTTC
TRBJ1-5	TRBV5-5	TRBD1	-	CASSSDRGLGQPQHF	TGTGCCAGCAGCTCCGACAGGGGGCTCGGTCAGCCCCAGCATTTT
TRBJ2-7	TRBV11-2	TRBD2	-	CASSPEGLVFYEQYF	TGTGCCAGCAGCCCAGAGGGACTAGTATTTTACGAGCAGTACTTC
TRBJ2-1	TRBV11-2	-	once	CATASIRTGDNEQFF	TGTGCCACCGCCTCTATAAGGACTGGGGACAATGAGCAGTTCTTC